The clone carrying this T cell receptor (beta chain) was seen many times. Its antigen is not identified. TCRdb's table, derived via immunoSEQ multiplex PCR, lists solely in-frame clones and lacks some. The sample carries some 100,000 clones, about four fifths recorded once. The source of the sample is a study of radiotherapy plus CTLA-4 blockade in lung cancer. At the level of the study: Objective responses were recorded in around 18% of patients, with disease control recorded in 25% to 35%.

This CDR3 has 14 residues. The trim removed 8 bases at V and 9 bases at J, leaving 13 bases unmatched. Per germline, CDR1 MNHEY and CDR2 SVGAGI. Study findings and constraints: Together with interferon-beta, which increased in serum after radiation, early dynamic changes in blood T cell clones were reportedly the best predictors of response. The study found tumor-derived TCR clones expanded in blood after radiotherapy plus ipilimumab.

Enrolled patients, whose metastatic non-small-cell lung cancer was chemo-refractory, received focal radiation plus CTLA-4 blockade with ipilimumab. The sequencing used peripheral blood, collected from a patient treated with radiotherapy plus ipilimumab. The chain is built from TRBV6-5 and TRBJ2-1, with TRBD1 identical over 7 bases. This sequence originates from a human donor with non-small cell lung cancer who had a partial response to radiotherapy plus ipilimumab. The CDR3 is CASLPTDRAREQFF. CDR3 DNA: TGTGCCAGCCTCCCTACCGACAGGGCCCGTGAGCAGTTCTTC.